The sequence of this TCR beta chain was determined in a study of blood T cell repertoires in COVID-19. Study information: Spain, Italy and the United States supplied samples that represented acute and convalescent COVID-19. Nucleic acid was either cDNA or gDNA, and it came from T cells, B-cell-depleted T cells, or PBMCs.

This CDR3 comprises 16 residues. Germline assignment: CDR1 SGHAT and CDR2 FQNNGV. The ends lost 3 bases at V and 4 bases at J; junction bases unmatched: 10. Authors' analysis steps: Estimation of nucleated cell counts relied on the amplification of reference gene primers. Data came from immunoSEQ multiplex PCR; TCRdb stores just in-frame clones and leaves some out. That table supplies the V and J calls and clone size; D and trimming were determined from the DNA. The repertoire has 90,000 to 120,000 clones, 88% of them found once; the top ten carry around 7%. Sequencing input: peripheral blood. The clonotype originates from a man aged 45-65 years with active or convalescent COVID-19. The chain uses TRBV11-2 and TRBJ2-5; TRBD2 agrees at 8 bases. CDR3 amino acids: CASSFGHDTSGETQYF. CDR3 sequence (DNA): TGTGCCAGCAGCTTCGGGCACGATACTAGCGGAGAGACCCAGTACTTC.